The rows below give T cell receptor beta chains drawn from one sample of a study of CD8+ T cells in alopecia areata. Clones were sequenced by immunoSEQ multiplex PCR, and TCRdb holds only the in-frame ones, with some missing. The sample lists more than 200,000 clones, about 68% occurring once. The sample consisted of CD4+ T cells sorted from blood, taken at week 0. The receptors derive from a human donor with alopecia areata. The CDR3 runs from the conserved cysteine through the conserved F or W. The order of the fields is D gene, J gene, V gene, clone size, CDR3 DNA, CDR3 protein. A D gene is named only where the DNA matches it firmly. Rows give clone size only sometimes, using once, few, many, or a class for an expanded clone.

TRBD2	TRBJ2-3	TRBV5-6	-	TGTGCCAGCAGATGGACTAGCGGGGTTCAGGATACGCAGTATTTT	CASRWTSGVQDTQYF
-	TRBJ1-3	TRBV2	-	TGTGCCAGCAGTGTGGAGGGTCCGAACACCATATATTTT	CASSVEGPNTIYF
TRBD1	TRBJ1-2	TRBV6-5	-	TGTGCCAGCACGAGACAGGGGGAATATGGCTACACCTTC	CASTRQGEYGYTF
-	TRBJ1-5	TRBV5-4	-	TGTGCCAGCAGCTTGGACAGTCAGCCCCAGCATTTT	CASSLDSQPQHF
-	TRBJ2-7	TRBV5-4	-	TGTGCCAGCAGCCGATCAGGGACCGAGCAGTACTTC	CASSRSGTEQYF
-	TRBJ1-5	TRBV27	-	TGTGCCAGCAGTCCCCCTGTAGGGCCCCAGCATTTT	CASSPPVGPQHF
TRBD1	TRBJ2-7	TRBV30	-	TGTGCCTGGAGTGGGGACAGGGGTACCTACGAGCAGTACTTC	CAWSGDRGTYEQYF
-	TRBJ1-6	TRBV18	many	TGTGCCAGCTCACCACCGGGAAATAATTCACCCCTCCACTTT	CASSPPGNNSPLHF
-	TRBJ2-2	TRBV4-3	-	TGCGCCAGCAGCCAAGATTTCACCGGGGAGCTGTTTTTT	CASSQDFTGELFF
-	TRBJ2-2	TRBV5-1	-	TGCGCCAGCAAGAGGGATCTTCGCGACACCGGGGAGCTGTTTTTT	CASKRDLRDTGELFF
-	TRBJ1-6	TRBV6-5	few	TGTGCCAGCAGTTACGGGCGCCTGGGTAATTCACCCCTCCACTTT	CASSYGRLGNSPLHF
TRBD2	TRBJ2-2	TRBV29-1	few	TGCAGCGTTCTAGCGGGGGTTCCCACCGGGGAGCTGTTTTTT	CSVLAGVPTGELFF
-	TRBJ2-5	TRBV18	few	TGTGCCAGCTCACCAATAAGGGCGGGCGACCAAGAGACCCAGTACTTC	CASSPIRAGDQETQYF
-	TRBJ1-2	TRBV29-1	-	TGCAGCGTTGCAGGCAGCACCTATGGCTACACCTTC	CSVAGSTYGYTF
TRBD1	TRBJ1-1	TRBV15	-	TGTGCCACCAGCACTGACAGGGGCACTGAAGCTTTCTTT	CATSTDRGTEAFF
TRBD1	TRBJ2-7	TRBV18	-	TGTGCCAGCTCACACACCGGGACAGGGGGCTACGAGCAGTACTTC	CASSHTGTGGYEQYF
-	TRBJ2-1	TRBV29-1	-	TGCAGCGTACTAGGTTTGAATGAGCAGTTCTTC	CSVLGLNEQFF
-	TRBJ1-2	TRBV5-6	-	TGTGCCAGCAGCTTGGACGCTCCAGGAGGCTACACCTTC	CASSLDAPGGYTF
-	TRBJ1-6	TRBV29-1	-	TGCAGCGTTCGTACAGCTAATTCACCCCTCCACTTT	CSVRTANSPLHF
-	TRBJ2-1	TRBV18	-	TGTGCCAGCTCACCCAACAATGAGCAGTTCTTC	CASSPNNEQFF
TRBD2	TRBJ2-3	TRBV5-1	-	TGCGCCAGCAGTACTAGCGGGGCTGTTACAGATACGCAGTATTTT	CASSTSGAVTDTQYF
-	TRBJ2-3	TRBV7-2	few	TGTGCCAGCAGCTTCGATCGGGGCACAGATACGCAGTATTTT	CASSFDRGTDTQYF
-	TRBJ2-6	TRBV5-1	-	TGCGCCAGCAGCTTGGGGAGGGGGGCCCTGGACTCTGGGGCCAACGTCCTGACTTTC	CASSLGRGALDSGANVLTF
TRBD2	TRBJ2-3	TRBV2	few	TGTGCCAGCAGCACTAGCGGGGGCTGTTATTTT	CASSTSGGCYF
TRBD1	TRBJ1-5	TRBV7-4	-	TGTGCCAGCAGCCGAAGCCGGGACAGGAATAGCAATCAGCCCCAGCATTTT	CASSRSRDRNSNQPQHF
-	TRBJ2-5	TRBV5-6	-	TGTGCCAGCAGCTTGGTAGCTGGGGCCCAGTACTTC	CASSLVAGAQYF
TRBD2	TRBJ2-5	TRBV7-8	-	TGTGCCAGCAGCTTCCTAGCGGGGGCGCAAGAGACCCAGTACTTC	CASSFLAGAQETQYF
TRBD1	TRBJ1-5	TRBV30	-	TGTGCCTGGAGCGCAGGGGGCAGCAATCAGCCCCAGCATTTT	CAWSAGGSNQPQHF
-	TRBJ2-2	TRBV11-2	few	TGTGCCAGCAGCCGGAGTTACACCGGGGAGCTGTTTTTT	CASSRSYTGELFF
-	TRBJ2-1	TRBV5-1	-	TGCGCCAGCAGCTTGCAGGGGCCGGAGCACAATGAGCAGTTCTTC	CASSLQGPEHNEQFF